The clone carrying this TCR beta chain came up many times. The data derive from a study of T-cell memory formation after mild COVID-19. Across the study: TCR clusters largely stayed donor specific.

Researchers used 5'RACE with constant-segment primers to make TCR alpha and TCR beta cDNA libraries that carry sample barcodes and UMIs. One entry per CDR3 protein, called by TCRdb with MiXCR from the 5' RACE reads. The table has more than 300,000 distinct CDR3 sequences, roughly an eighth seen once. Germline CDR1 reads SQVTM; CDR2 reads ANQGSEA. V was cut by 3 bases and J by 5 bases, with 15 bases left in between. The CDR3 contains 14 residues. The receptor was derived from a man aged 18 to 29 who had mild COVID-19 (a few samples of this study predate the infection). Cell type and time point are not known. V gene TRBV29-1 combines with J gene TRBJ2-3; perhaps TRBD1 as D (6 bases). Sequencing was performed on PBMCs or a T cell subset sorted from them (not recorded which). The CDR3 sequence: CSVESRGLLDTQYF. The DNA for the CDR3 is TGCAGCGTTGAGTCCAGGGGCCTTTTAGATACGCAGTATTTT.